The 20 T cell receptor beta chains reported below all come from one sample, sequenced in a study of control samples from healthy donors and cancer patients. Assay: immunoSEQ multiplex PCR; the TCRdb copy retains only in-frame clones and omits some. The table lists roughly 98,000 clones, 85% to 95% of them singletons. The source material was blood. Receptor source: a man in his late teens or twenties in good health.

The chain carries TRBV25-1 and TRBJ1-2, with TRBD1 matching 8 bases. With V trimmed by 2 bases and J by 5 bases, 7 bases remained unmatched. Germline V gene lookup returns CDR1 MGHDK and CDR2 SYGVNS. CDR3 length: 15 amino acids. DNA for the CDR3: TGTGCCAGCAGTGAAGGGACAGGACCTTTATATGGCTACACCTTC. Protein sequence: CASSEGTGPLYGYTF.

This CDR3 reads CASATTGGNTEAFF. The CDR3 DNA follows: TGTGCCAGCGCCACTACAGGGGGGAACACTGAAGCTTTCTTT. This chain uses TRBV28 with TRBJ1-1, with TRBD1 matching over 8 bases. J was trimmed by 1 base and V by 8 bases; bases with no gene match: 6. This CDR3 spans 14 amino acids. In germline, CDR1 is MDHEN, CDR2 SYDVKM. Drawing the rest from reference TRBV28 and TRBJ1-1, the complete variable domain is DVKVTQSSRYLVKRTGEKVFLECVQDMDHENMFWYRQDPGLGLRLIYFSYDVKMKEKGDIPEGYSVSREKKERFSLILESASTNQTSMYLCASATTGGNTEAFFGQGTRLTVV.

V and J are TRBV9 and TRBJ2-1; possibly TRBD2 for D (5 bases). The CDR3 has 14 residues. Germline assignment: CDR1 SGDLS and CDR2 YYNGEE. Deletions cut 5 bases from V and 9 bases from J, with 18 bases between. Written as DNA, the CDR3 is TGTGCCAGCAGTCCTTATAGCGTTGGTACTGAGCAGTTCTTC. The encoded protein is CASSPYSVGTEQFF.

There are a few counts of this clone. The CDR3 coding sequence is TGTGCCAGCAGCCGGCGGGAGGCCAGCTACACCGGGGAGCTGTTTTTT. It translates to CASSRREASYTGELFF. This sequence joins TRBV6-2 or TRBV6-3 and TRBJ2-2, with 8 bases matching TRBD2. The CDR3 runs 16 residues. V dropped 6 bases and J dropped 3; count of bases not matched to a gene: 9. Germline V gene sequence: CDR1 MNHEY, CDR2 SVGEGT.

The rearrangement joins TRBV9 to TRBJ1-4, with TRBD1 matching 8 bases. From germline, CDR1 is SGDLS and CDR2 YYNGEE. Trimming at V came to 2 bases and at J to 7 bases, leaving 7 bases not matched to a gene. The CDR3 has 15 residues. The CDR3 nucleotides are TGTGCCAGCAGCGTCTACGGGACAGGAGTTGAAAAACTGTTTTTT. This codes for CASSVYGTGVEKLFF.

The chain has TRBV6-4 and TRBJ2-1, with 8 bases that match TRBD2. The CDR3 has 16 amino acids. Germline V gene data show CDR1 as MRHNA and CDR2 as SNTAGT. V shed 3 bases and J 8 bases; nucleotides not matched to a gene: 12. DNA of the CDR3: TGTGCCAGCAGTGAGAACCAAGCGGGAGCAGGCCATGAGCAGTTCTTC. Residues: CASSENQAGAGHEQFF.

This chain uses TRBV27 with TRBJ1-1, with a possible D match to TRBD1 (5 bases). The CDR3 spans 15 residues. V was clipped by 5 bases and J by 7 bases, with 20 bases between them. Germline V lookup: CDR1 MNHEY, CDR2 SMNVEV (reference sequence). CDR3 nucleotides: TGTGCCAGCAGTGCCCAGGGTTCTACGCTCTTTGAAGCTTTCTTT. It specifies CASSAQGSTLFEAFF.

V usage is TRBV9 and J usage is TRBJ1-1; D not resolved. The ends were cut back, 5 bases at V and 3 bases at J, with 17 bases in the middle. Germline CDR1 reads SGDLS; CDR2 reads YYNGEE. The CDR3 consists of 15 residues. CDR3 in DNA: TGTGCCAGCAGTCGATCTCTGGGTCTGGACACTGAAGCTTTCTTT. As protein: CASSRSLGLDTEAFF. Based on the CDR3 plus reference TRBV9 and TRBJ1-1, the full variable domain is DSGVTQTPKHLITATGQRVTLRCSPRSGDLSVYWYQQSLDQGLQFLIQYYNGEERAKGNILERFSAQQFPDLHSELNLSSLELGDSALYFCASSRSLGLDTEAFFGQGTRLTVV.

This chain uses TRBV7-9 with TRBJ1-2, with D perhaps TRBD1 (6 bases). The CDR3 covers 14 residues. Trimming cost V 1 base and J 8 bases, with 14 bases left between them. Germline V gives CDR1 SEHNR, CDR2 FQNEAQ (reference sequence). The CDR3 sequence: CASSLVQGPLGYTF. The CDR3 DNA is TGTGCCAGCAGCTTAGTACAGGGACCGTTGGGCTACACCTTC.

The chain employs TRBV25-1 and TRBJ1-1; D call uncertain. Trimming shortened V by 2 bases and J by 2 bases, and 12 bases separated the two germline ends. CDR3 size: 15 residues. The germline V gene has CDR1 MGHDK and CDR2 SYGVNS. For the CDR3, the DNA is TGTGCCAGCAGTGAAAGTCGGCAGATAAACACTGAAGCTTTCTTT. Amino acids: CASSESRQINTEAFF.

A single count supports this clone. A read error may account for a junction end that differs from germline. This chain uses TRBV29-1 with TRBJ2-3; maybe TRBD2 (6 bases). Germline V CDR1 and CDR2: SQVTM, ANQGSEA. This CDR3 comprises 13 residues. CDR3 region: CSVVAEGTDAQYF. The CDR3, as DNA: TGCAGCGTTGTTGCGGAGGGCACAGATGCGCAGTATTTT.

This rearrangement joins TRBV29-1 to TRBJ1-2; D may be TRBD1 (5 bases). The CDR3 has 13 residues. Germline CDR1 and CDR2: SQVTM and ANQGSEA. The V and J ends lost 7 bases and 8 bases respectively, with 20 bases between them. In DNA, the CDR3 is TGCAGCGCCGTTGCAACAGGTGCAGGGGGCTACACCTTC. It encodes CSAVATGAGGYTF.

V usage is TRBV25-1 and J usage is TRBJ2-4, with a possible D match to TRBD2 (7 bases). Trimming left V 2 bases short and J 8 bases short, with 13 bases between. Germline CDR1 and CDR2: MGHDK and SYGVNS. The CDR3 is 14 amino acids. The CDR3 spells CASSERGGGDIQYF. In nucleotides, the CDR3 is TGTGCCAGCAGTGAACGGGGAGGGGGAGACATTCAGTACTTC.

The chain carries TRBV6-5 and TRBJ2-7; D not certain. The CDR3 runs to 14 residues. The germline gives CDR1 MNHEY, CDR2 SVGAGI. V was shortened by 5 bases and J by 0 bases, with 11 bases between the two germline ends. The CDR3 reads CASSPGWSSYEQYF. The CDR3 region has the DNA TGTGCCAGCAGTCCTGGGTGGAGCTCCTACGAGCAGTACTTC.

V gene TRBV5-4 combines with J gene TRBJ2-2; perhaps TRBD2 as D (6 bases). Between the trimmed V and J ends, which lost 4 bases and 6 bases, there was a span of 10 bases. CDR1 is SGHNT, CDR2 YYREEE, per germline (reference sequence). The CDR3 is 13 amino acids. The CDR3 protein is CASSPREAGELFF. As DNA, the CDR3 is TGTGCCAGCAGCCCCAGGGAGGCCGGGGAGCTGTTTTTT.

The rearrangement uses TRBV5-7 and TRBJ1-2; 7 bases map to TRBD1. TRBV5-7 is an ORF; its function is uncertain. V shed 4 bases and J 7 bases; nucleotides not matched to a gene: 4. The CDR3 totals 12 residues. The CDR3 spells CASSPQGFGYTF. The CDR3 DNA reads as TGTGCCAGCAGCCCACAGGGGTTTGGCTACACCTTC.

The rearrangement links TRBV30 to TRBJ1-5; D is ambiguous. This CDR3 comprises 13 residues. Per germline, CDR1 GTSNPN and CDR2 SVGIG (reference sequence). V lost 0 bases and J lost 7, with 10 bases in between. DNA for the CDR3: TGTGCCTGGAGTGTACAAAATGGCCAGCCCCAGCATTTT. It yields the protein CAWSVQNGQPQHF.

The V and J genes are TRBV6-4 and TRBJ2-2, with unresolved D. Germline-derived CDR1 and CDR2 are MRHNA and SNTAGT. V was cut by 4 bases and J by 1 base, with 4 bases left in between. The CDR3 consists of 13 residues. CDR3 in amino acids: CASSGQNTGELFF. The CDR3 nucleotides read TGTGCCAGCAGTGGACAGAACACCGGGGAGCTGTTTTTT.

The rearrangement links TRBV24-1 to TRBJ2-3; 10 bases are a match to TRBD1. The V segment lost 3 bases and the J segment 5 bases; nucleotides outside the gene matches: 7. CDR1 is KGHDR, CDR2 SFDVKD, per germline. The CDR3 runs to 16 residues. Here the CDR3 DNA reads TGTGCCACCAGTGATCGGGACAGGGGATTTGGAGATACGCAGTATTTT. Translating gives CATSDRDRGFGDTQYF.

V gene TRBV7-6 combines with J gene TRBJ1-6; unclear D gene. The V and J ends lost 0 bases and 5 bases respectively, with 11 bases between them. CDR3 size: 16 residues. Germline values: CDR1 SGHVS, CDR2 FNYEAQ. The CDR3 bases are TGTGCCAGCAGCTTAGCGCCGCAGGTGAATAATTCACCCCTCCACTTT. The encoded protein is CASSLAPQVNNSPLHF.